Sequencing of this T cell receptor beta chain was carried out in a study of beta chain features in type 1 diabetes. Whole-study findings and limits: VDJ junctions from patients with type 1 diabetes contained fewer insertions and more deletions. Shortening that was moderate but significant affected the TCRB CDR3s of Type 1 diabetes patients in all four CD4+ subsets. Sampled from patients, naive, central memory and Treg TCRB repertoires appeared more similar than those sampled from healthy donors.

The V end was cut by 3 bases, the J end by 6 bases, with 6 bases between. The V gene's germline CDR1 is LNHDA and CDR2 SQIVND (reference sequence). This CDR3 is built from 11 residues. The sequenced template was cDNA made from the entire isolated RNA. For naive, central memory and regulatory T cell samples, reads averaged approximately 3.9 million. The protocol was immunoSEQ multiplex PCR, while the TCRdb copy is restricted to in-frame clones and leaves out a portion. In the table there are around 180,000 clones, approximately 13% of which are singletons. Note on this clone: Its antigen is unidentified.

The sample taken for sequencing was central memory CD4+ T cells from blood. The chain carries TRBV19 and TRBJ2-7; D uncertain. The receptor's source is a woman aged 18-29 years in good health. CDR3 nucleotide sequence: TGTGCCAGTAGTATCCCCCGCGAGCAGTACTTC. Its translation: CASSIPREQYF.